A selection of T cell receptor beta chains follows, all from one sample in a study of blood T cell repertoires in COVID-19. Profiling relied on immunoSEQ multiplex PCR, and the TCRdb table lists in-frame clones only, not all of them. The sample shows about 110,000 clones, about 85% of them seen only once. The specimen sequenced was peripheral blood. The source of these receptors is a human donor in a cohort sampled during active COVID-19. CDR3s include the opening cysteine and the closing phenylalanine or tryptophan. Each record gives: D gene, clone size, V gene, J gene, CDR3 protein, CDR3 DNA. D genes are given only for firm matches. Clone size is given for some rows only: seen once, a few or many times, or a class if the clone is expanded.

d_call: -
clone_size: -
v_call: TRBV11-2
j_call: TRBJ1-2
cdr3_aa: CASSLGQSGVVYGYTF
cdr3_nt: TGTGCCAGCAGCTTAGGCCAATCAGGGGTAGTCTATGGCTACACCTTC

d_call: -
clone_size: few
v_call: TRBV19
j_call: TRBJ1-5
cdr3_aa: CASSSSGGRNQPQHF
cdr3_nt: TGTGCCAGTAGTTCGTCGGGGGGGAGAAATCAGCCCCAGCATTTT

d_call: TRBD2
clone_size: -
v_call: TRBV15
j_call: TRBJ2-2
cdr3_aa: CATSGREKRGVTGELFF
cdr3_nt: TGTGCCACCAGCGGCCGCGAGAAGCGGGGGGTCACCGGGGAGCTGTTTTTT

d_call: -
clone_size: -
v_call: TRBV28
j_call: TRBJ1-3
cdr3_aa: CATRGHRLRNTIYF
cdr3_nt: TGTGCCACCAGAGGGCATAGACTAAGAAACACCATATATTTT

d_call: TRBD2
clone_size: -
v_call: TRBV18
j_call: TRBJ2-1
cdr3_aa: CASSPPGLTYNEQFF
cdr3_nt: TGTGCCAGCTCACCACCGGGACTAACCTACAATGAGCAGTTCTTC

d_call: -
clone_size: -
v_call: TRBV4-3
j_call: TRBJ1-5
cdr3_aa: CASSPARGGQPQHF
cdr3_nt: TGCGCCAGCAGCCCGGCCCGAGGGGGACAGCCCCAGCATTTT

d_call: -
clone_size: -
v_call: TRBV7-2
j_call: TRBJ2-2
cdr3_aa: CASSSHTGELFF
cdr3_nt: TGTGCCAGCAGCTCTCACACCGGGGAGCTGTTTTTT

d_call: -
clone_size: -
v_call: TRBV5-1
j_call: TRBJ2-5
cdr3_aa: CASSLRETQYF
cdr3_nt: TGCGCCAGCAGCTTGCGGGAGACCCAGTACTTC

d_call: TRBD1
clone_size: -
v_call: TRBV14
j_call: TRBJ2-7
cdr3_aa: CASSLRQGGTYEQYF
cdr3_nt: TGTGCCAGCAGCCTTAGACAGGGGGGAACCTACGAGCAGTACTTC

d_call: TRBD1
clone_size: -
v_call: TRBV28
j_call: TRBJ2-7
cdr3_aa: CASSQPWTGGYQEQYF
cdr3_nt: TGTGCCAGCAGTCAACCATGGACAGGGGGCTATCAGGAGCAGTACTTC

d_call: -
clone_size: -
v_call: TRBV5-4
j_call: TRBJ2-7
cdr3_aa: CASGLLGADYEQYF
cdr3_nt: TGTGCCAGCGGCCTGCTAGGGGCGGACTACGAGCAGTACTTC

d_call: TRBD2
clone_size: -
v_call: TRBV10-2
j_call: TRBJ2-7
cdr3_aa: CASTGLAGVYEQYF
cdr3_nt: TGCGCCAGCACCGGACTAGCGGGAGTCTACGAGCAGTACTTC

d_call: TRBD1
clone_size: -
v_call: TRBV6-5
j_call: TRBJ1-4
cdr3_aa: CAGAPGQAANEKLFF
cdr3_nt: TGTGCCGGGGCCCCCGGACAGGCCGCTAATGAAAAACTGTTTTTT

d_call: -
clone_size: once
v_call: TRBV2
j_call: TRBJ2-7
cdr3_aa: CASRGLDSSYEQYF
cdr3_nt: TGTGCCAGCAGAGGATTGGACAGCTCCTACGAGCAGTACTTC

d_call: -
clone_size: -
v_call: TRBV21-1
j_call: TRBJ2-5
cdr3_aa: CASTKRLAGATTETQYF
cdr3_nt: TGTGCCAGCACCAAAAGACTAGCGGGGGCTACCACGGAGACCCAGTACTTC

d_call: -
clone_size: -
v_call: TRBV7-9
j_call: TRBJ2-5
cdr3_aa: CASSLRGGRDLETQYF
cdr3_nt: TGTGCCAGCAGCTTGCGGGGCGGCCGGGACTTAGAGACCCAGTACTTC

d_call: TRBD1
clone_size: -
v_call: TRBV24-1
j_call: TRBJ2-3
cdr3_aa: CATSDPGQTTQYF
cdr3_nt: TGTGCCACCAGTGACCCGGGACAGACGACGCAGTATTTT

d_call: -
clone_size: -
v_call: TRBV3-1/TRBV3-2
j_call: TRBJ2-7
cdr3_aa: CASSQDETAAYEQYF
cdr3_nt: TGTGCCAGCAGCCAAGATGAGACAGCAGCCTACGAGCAGTACTTC